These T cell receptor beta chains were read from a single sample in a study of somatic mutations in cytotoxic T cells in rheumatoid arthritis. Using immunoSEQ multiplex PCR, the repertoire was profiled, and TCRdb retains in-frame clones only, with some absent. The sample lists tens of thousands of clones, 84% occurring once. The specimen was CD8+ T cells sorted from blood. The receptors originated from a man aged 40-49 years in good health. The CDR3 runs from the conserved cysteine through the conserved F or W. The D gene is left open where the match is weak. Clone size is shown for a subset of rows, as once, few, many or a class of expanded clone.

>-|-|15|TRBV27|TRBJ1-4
CASSFGRGPNEKLFF
TGTGCCAGCAGTTTTGGGAGAGGGCCGAATGAAAAACTGTTTTTT
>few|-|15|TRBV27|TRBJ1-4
CASGSQGLYDEKLFF
TGTGCCAGCGGCTCGCAGGGGCTCTATGATGAAAAACTGTTTTTT
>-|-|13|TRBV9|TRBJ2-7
CASSVSRTGEQYF
TGTGCCAGCAGCGTAAGCCGGACGGGGGAGCAGTACTTC
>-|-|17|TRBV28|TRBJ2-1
CASSFHWDGSSYNEQFF
TGTGCCAGCAGTTTCCATTGGGACGGAAGCTCCTACAATGAGCAGTTCTTC
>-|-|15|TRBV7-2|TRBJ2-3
CASSLPGEGTDTQYF
TGTGCCAGCAGCTTACCGGGGGAAGGGACAGATACGCAGTATTTT
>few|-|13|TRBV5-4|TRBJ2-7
CASSSGSAYEQYF
TGTGCCAGCAGCTCAGGGTCTGCCTACGAGCAGTACTTC
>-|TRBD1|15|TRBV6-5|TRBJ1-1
CASSYLQGMNTEAFF
TGTGCCAGCAGTTACTTACAGGGGATGAACACTGAAGCTTTCTTT
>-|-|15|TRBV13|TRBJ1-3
CASSFGGYPGNTIYF
TGTGCCAGCAGCTTCGGGGGATACCCTGGAAACACCATATATTTT
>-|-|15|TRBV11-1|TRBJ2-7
CASSLEVAETYEQYF
TGTGCCAGCAGCTTAGAGGTAGCGGAAACCTACGAGCAGTACTTC
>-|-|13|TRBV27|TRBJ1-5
CASSLSDDQPQHF
TGTGCCAGCAGTTTGTCGGACGACCAGCCCCAGCATTTT
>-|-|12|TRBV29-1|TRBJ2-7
CSVGFATYEQYF
TGCAGCGTTGGGTTTGCGACCTACGAGCAGTACTTC
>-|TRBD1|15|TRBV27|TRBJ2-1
CASSLGVTGKGEQFF
TGTGCCAGCAGTTTAGGTGTGACAGGGAAAGGTGAGCAGTTCTTC
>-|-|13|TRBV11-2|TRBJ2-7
CASSLGGGYEQYF
TGTGCCAGCAGCTTAGGCGGCGGGTACGAGCAGTACTTC
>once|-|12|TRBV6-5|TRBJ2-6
CASSSSLEVLTF
TGTGCCAGCAGTTCGTCTTTAGAGGTCCTGACTTTC
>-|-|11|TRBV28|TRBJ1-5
CASSFDQPQHF
TGTGCCAGCAGTTTCGATCAGCCCCAGCATTTT
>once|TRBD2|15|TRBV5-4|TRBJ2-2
CASSPGAGLTGELFF
TGTGCCAGCAGCCCGGGAGCGGGGCTCACCGGGGAGCTGTTTTTT
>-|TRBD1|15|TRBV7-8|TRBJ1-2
CASSLAGGRGYGYTF
TGTGCCAGCAGCTTAGCAGGGGGCAGGGGCTATGGCTACACCTTC
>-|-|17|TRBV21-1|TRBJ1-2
CASSKIGQSYFLYGYTF
TGTGCCAGCAGCAAAATCGGACAGAGCTACTTCTTATATGGCTACACCTTC
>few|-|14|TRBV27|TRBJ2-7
CASSSGLVSYEQYF
TGTGCCAGCAGTTCGGGACTCGTTTCCTACGAGCAGTACTTC
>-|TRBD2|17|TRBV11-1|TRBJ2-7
CASSHGGVAGERYEQYF
TGTGCCAGCAGTCACGGGGGAGTAGCGGGAGAAAGGTACGAGCAGTACTTC
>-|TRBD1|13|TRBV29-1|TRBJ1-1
CSVTGAVNTEAFF
TGCAGCGTCACAGGGGCAGTGAACACTGAAGCTTTCTTT
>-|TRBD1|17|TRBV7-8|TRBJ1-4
CASSPDRGLGRVEKLFF
TGTGCCAGCAGCCCGGACAGGGGGCTTGGTCGGGTTGAAAAACTGTTTTTT
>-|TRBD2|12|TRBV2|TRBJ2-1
CASSRTSAVVFF
TGTGCCAGCAGCCGGACTAGCGCGGTTGTGTTCTTC
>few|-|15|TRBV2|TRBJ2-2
CASRDPATNTGELFF
TGTGCCAGCCGGGACCCCGCTACGAACACCGGGGAGCTGTTTTTT
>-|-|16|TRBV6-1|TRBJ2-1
CASSEDPGMSYNEQFF
TGTGCCAGCAGTGAAGATCCAGGAATGTCCTACAATGAGCAGTTCTTC
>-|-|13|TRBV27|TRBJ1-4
CASSLFPGTATIF
TGTGCCAGCAGTCTTTTCCCCGGGACCGCTACAATTTTT